The rows below give T cell receptor beta chains drawn from one sample of a study of shared clonotypes between healthy human individuals. TCRdb's table, derived via immunoSEQ multiplex PCR, lists solely in-frame clones and lacks some. The data show about 510,000 clones, 90% to 96% seen once. The sequenced sample consisted of naive CD4+ T cells sorted from blood. The receptor set was obtained from a woman aged 30 to 39 in good health. The CDR3 runs from the conserved cysteine through the conserved F or W. The D gene is left open where the match is weak. A row's size may be missing; if present it is once, few, many or a size class.

V	length	D	size	J	DNA	CDR3
TRBV6-5	15	TRBD1	NA	TRBJ2-7	TGTGCCAGCAGTCCACGGACAGGGAGGCCCTACGAGCAGTACTTC	CASSPRTGRPYEQYF
TRBV28	13	NA	NA	TRBJ2-7	TGTGCCAGCAGTTTCAAACCTAACTACGAGCAGTACTTC	CASSFKPNYEQYF
TRBV5-4	16	NA	NA	TRBJ2-3	TGTGCCAGCAGCCCCGGGACTCGGACTAGCACAGATACGCAGTATTTT	CASSPGTRTSTDTQYF
TRBV28	17	NA	once	TRBJ1-5	TGTGCCAGCAGTGGGGCAGGGGCTCCGGCTTATAGTCAGCCCCAGCATTTT	CASSGAGAPAYSQPQHF
TRBV2	13	NA	NA	TRBJ1-5	TGTGCCAGCAGTGGAACTAGGAATCAGCCCCAGCATTTT	CASSGTRNQPQHF
TRBV19	13	NA	NA	TRBJ2-4	TGTGCCAGTAGTAGCGGTGGCAAAAACATTCAGTACTTC	CASSSGGKNIQYF
TRBV6-5	14	NA	NA	TRBJ2-3	TGTGCCAGCAGTTCCAGTAGGCCCACAGATACGCAGTATTTT	CASSSSRPTDTQYF
TRBV5-1	17	TRBD2	NA	TRBJ2-5	TGCGCCAGCAGCTTGGGACTAGCGGGAGATTTACAAGAGACCCAGTACTTC	CASSLGLAGDLQETQYF
TRBV6-6	13	NA	NA	TRBJ1-2	TGTGCCAGCAGTTACAAGGGGAACAATGGCTACACCTTC	CASSYKGNNGYTF
TRBV28	13	NA	NA	TRBJ2-2	TGTGCCAGCACAGGGACGAACACCGGGGAGCTGTTTTTT	CASTGTNTGELFF
TRBV27	15	NA	NA	TRBJ1-4	TGTGCCAGCAGTTTTCTGCACCTAGGCGGTGAAAAACTGTTTTTT	CASSFLHLGGEKLFF
TRBV9	16	NA	NA	TRBJ2-3	TGTGCCAGCAGCGACGGGACCGCCTTGGACGTAGATACGCAGTATTTT	CASSDGTALDVDTQYF
TRBV4-2	15	NA	NA	TRBJ2-7	TGTGCCAGCAGCTTGGTTGGTGACAGCTCCTACGAGCAGTACTTC	CASSLVGDSSYEQYF
TRBV2	14	TRBD1	NA	TRBJ2-7	TGTGCCAGCAGCCCGGGACAGGGGCACTACGAGCAGTACTTC	CASSPGQGHYEQYF
TRBV5-6	17	NA	NA	TRBJ1-5	TGTGCCAGCAGCAAGGGACGGGGTATGGATAGCAATCAGCCCCAGCATTTT	CASSKGRGMDSNQPQHF
TRBV5-1	13	NA	NA	TRBJ1-2	TGCGCCAGCAGCTTGTCACAGGTAGACGGCTACACCTTC	CASSLSQVDGYTF
TRBV7-9	15	NA	NA	TRBJ1-5	TGTGCCAGCAGCTTAAGCCGGGAGAACAGCCAGCCCCAGCATTTT	CASSLSRENSQPQHF
TRBV10-3	17	TRBD2	NA	TRBJ2-5	TGTGCCATCAGTGAGTTCGGGTTCCGCGGGAGTGGAGAGACCCAGTACTTC	CAISEFGFRGSGETQYF